Listed below are T cell receptor beta chains from one sample, sequenced in a study of blood T cell repertoires in COVID-19. TCRdb keeps only in-frame clones here, not all; method: immunoSEQ multiplex PCR. This table holds roughly 230,000 clones, roughly 85% found once. The sample taken for sequencing was peripheral blood. Receptors were obtained from a man aged 40-50 years with acute or convalescent COVID-19. Each CDR3 is given with its conserved first and last residue. Each record gives: D gene, V gene, clone size, J gene, CDR3 protein, CDR3 DNA. A D gene is named only where the DNA matches it firmly. Where a row states a size, it is once, few, many or the class of an expanded clone; other rows omit it.

D gene: NA; V gene: TRBV2; clone size: few; J gene: TRBJ1-1; CDR3 protein: CASSIQGYTEAFF; CDR3 DNA: TGTGCCAGCAGTATTCAGGGGTACACTGAAGCTTTCTTT
D gene: TRBD1; V gene: TRBV11-2; clone size: NA; J gene: TRBJ2-5; CDR3 protein: CASRKPGQVRETQYF; CDR3 DNA: TGTGCCAGCAGAAAACCGGGACAGGTTAGGGAGACCCAGTACTTC
D gene: TRBD1; V gene: TRBV2; clone size: NA; J gene: TRBJ1-1; CDR3 protein: CASSLERTGDAFF; CDR3 DNA: TGTGCCAGCAGTCTCGAACGGACAGGGGATGCTTTCTTT
D gene: NA; V gene: TRBV6-2/TRBV6-3; clone size: few; J gene: TRBJ1-5; CDR3 protein: CASSYSRPTPQHF; CDR3 DNA: TGTGCCAGCAGTTACTCGAGGCCCACTCCCCAGCATTTT
D gene: TRBD2; V gene: TRBV6-2/TRBV6-3; clone size: few; J gene: TRBJ2-3; CDR3 protein: CASSGGLAESTDTQYF; CDR3 DNA: TGTGCCAGCAGTGGGGGACTAGCGGAATCCACAGATACGCAGTATTTT
D gene: NA; V gene: TRBV29-1; clone size: NA; J gene: TRBJ1-1; CDR3 protein: CSGESWGSNTEAFF; CDR3 DNA: TGCAGCGGCGAATCTTGGGGCTCTAACACTGAAGCTTTCTTT
D gene: NA; V gene: TRBV5-1; clone size: few; J gene: TRBJ1-6; CDR3 protein: CASSLTVNSPLHF; CDR3 DNA: TGCGCCAGCAGCCTAACAGTGAATTCACCCCTCCACTTT
D gene: NA; V gene: TRBV25-1; clone size: NA; J gene: TRBJ1-6; CDR3 protein: CASSGGTLAYISPLHF; CDR3 DNA: TGTGCCAGCAGTGGTGGGACACTCGCTTATATTTCACCCCTCCACTTT
D gene: NA; V gene: TRBV6-4; clone size: NA; J gene: TRBJ2-1; CDR3 protein: CASSSWGEVKNEQFF; CDR3 DNA: TGTGCCAGCAGTTCCTGGGGAGAGGTTAAGAATGAGCAGTTCTTC
D gene: TRBD1; V gene: TRBV6-5; clone size: NA; J gene: TRBJ1-1; CDR3 protein: CASSQRTGGAPEAFF; CDR3 DNA: TGTGCCAGCAGTCAGCGCACAGGGGGCGCGCCTGAAGCTTTCTTT
D gene: NA; V gene: TRBV10-3; clone size: NA; J gene: TRBJ1-5; CDR3 protein: CAISESGAEGPQHF; CDR3 DNA: TGTGCCATCAGTGAGTCAGGGGCGGAAGGACCCCAGCATTTT
D gene: NA; V gene: TRBV6-5; clone size: NA; J gene: TRBJ2-2; CDR3 protein: CASSFRQTNTGELFF; CDR3 DNA: TGTGCCAGCAGTTTTCGACAGACCAACACCGGGGAGCTGTTTTTT
D gene: NA; V gene: TRBV5-1; clone size: NA; J gene: TRBJ1-1; CDR3 protein: CASSWRRTMNTEAFF; CDR3 DNA: TGCGCCAGCAGCTGGCGACGGACAATGAACACTGAAGCTTTCTTT
D gene: NA; V gene: TRBV6-5; clone size: NA; J gene: TRBJ1-5; CDR3 protein: CASSYGMGDQPQHF; CDR3 DNA: TGTGCCAGCAGTTACGGGATGGGAGATCAGCCCCAGCATTTT
D gene: NA; V gene: TRBV27; clone size: few; J gene: TRBJ1-5; CDR3 protein: CASSRREHSNQPQHF; CDR3 DNA: TGTGCCAGCAGTCGGAGGGAACATAGCAATCAGCCCCAGCATTTT
D gene: TRBD1; V gene: TRBV2; clone size: NA; J gene: TRBJ1-4; CDR3 protein: CASNSVVDRADEKLFF; CDR3 DNA: TGTGCCAGCAATTCCGTCGTGGACAGGGCGGATGAAAAACTGTTTTTT
D gene: NA; V gene: TRBV28; clone size: NA; J gene: TRBJ1-2; CDR3 protein: CASSHRVGGYTF; CDR3 DNA: TGTGCCAGCAGTCACAGGGTAGGTGGCTACACCTTC
D gene: TRBD1; V gene: TRBV5-1; clone size: NA; J gene: TRBJ1-4; CDR3 protein: CASSSSGGLNEKLFF; CDR3 DNA: TGCGCCAGCAGCTCGTCAGGGGGCCTTAATGAAAAACTGTTTTTT
D gene: NA; V gene: TRBV28; clone size: NA; J gene: TRBJ1-2; CDR3 protein: CASSLAGTYGYTF; CDR3 DNA: TGTGCCAGCAGTTTAGCAGGGACATATGGCTACACCTTC
D gene: NA; V gene: TRBV27; clone size: NA; J gene: TRBJ1-1; CDR3 protein: CASSPVGGTEAFF; CDR3 DNA: TGTGCCAGCAGCCCTGTCGGTGGCACTGAAGCTTTCTTT
D gene: TRBD1; V gene: TRBV5-4; clone size: NA; J gene: TRBJ1-5; CDR3 protein: CASSWGTGPDQPQHF; CDR3 DNA: TGTGCCAGCAGCTGGGGGACAGGGCCGGATCAGCCCCAGCATTTT
D gene: NA; V gene: TRBV5-8; clone size: NA; J gene: TRBJ1-5; CDR3 protein: CASSLGALQPQHF; CDR3 DNA: TGTGCCAGCAGCTTGGGGGCGCTCCAGCCCCAGCATTTT
D gene: TRBD1; V gene: TRBV3-1/TRBV3-2; clone size: NA; J gene: TRBJ1-6; CDR3 protein: CASSLTGGDSPLHF; CDR3 DNA: TGTGCCAGCAGCCTGACAGGGGGCGACTCACCCCTCCACTTT
D gene: TRBD1; V gene: TRBV28; clone size: NA; J gene: TRBJ2-7; CDR3 protein: CASSRVTGAYEQYF; CDR3 DNA: TGTGCCAGCAGCCGCGTGACAGGGGCCTACGAGCAGTACTTC
D gene: TRBD1; V gene: TRBV9; clone size: once; J gene: TRBJ2-1; CDR3 protein: CASGTGTGARREQFF; CDR3 DNA: TGTGCCAGCGGGACCGGGACAGGGGCTAGGCGGGAGCAGTTCTTC
D gene: TRBD2; V gene: TRBV19; clone size: NA; J gene: TRBJ2-7; CDR3 protein: CARGDYTYEQYF; CDR3 DNA: TGTGCCAGAGGGGACTACACCTACGAGCAGTACTTC
D gene: NA; V gene: TRBV5-8; clone size: NA; J gene: TRBJ1-1; CDR3 protein: CASRLRRGNTEAFF; CDR3 DNA: TGTGCCAGCAGACTTCGACGAGGGAACACTGAAGCTTTCTTT
D gene: TRBD1; V gene: TRBV3-1/TRBV3-2; clone size: NA; J gene: TRBJ2-7; CDR3 protein: CASSHLGTGGEQYF; CDR3 DNA: TGTGCCAGCAGCCACCTGGGGACAGGGGGCGAGCAGTACTTC
D gene: TRBD1; V gene: TRBV30; clone size: NA; J gene: TRBJ1-5; CDR3 protein: CAWSAWGQGDNQPQHF; CDR3 DNA: TGTGCCTGGAGTGCCTGGGGTCAGGGGGACAATCAGCCCCAGCATTTT
D gene: NA; V gene: TRBV7-2; clone size: once; J gene: TRBJ1-3; CDR3 protein: CASSSWGPGNTIYF; CDR3 DNA: TGTGCCAGCAGCTCCTGGGGGCCCGGAAACACCATATATTTT
D gene: TRBD1; V gene: TRBV9; clone size: NA; J gene: TRBJ1-3; CDR3 protein: CASSPGQARSGNTIYF; CDR3 DNA: TGTGCCAGCAGCCCCGGACAGGCACGCTCTGGAAACACCATATATTTT
D gene: NA; V gene: TRBV6-5; clone size: NA; J gene: TRBJ1-1; CDR3 protein: CASSNMDSLGAFF; CDR3 DNA: TGTGCCAGCAGTAACATGGACAGTTTGGGTGCTTTCTTT
D gene: NA; V gene: TRBV3-1/TRBV3-2; clone size: few; J gene: TRBJ1-5; CDR3 protein: CASSRGSQGNQPQHF; CDR3 DNA: TGTGCCAGCAGCCGGGGTTCACAGGGCAATCAGCCCCAGCATTTT
D gene: NA; V gene: TRBV9; clone size: once; J gene: TRBJ2-1; CDR3 protein: CASSRAPFLGGPNEQFF; CDR3 DNA: TGTGCCAGCAGCCGAGCTCCGTTCCTGGGGGGGCCTAATGAGCAGTTCTTC
D gene: NA; V gene: TRBV5-4; clone size: NA; J gene: TRBJ2-6; CDR3 protein: CASSLGVAGANVLTF; CDR3 DNA: TGTGCCAGCAGCTTAGGGGTGGCTGGGGCCAACGTCCTGACTTTC
D gene: TRBD1; V gene: TRBV7-2; clone size: few; J gene: TRBJ1-1; CDR3 protein: CASSSQGDTEAFF; CDR3 DNA: TGTGCCAGCAGCTCTCAGGGGGACACTGAAGCTTTCTTT
D gene: TRBD2; V gene: TRBV7-9; clone size: NA; J gene: TRBJ2-7; CDR3 protein: CASSLSGGLSYEQYF; CDR3 DNA: TGTGCCAGCAGCTTATCGGGGGGGCTATCCTACGAGCAGTACTTC
D gene: TRBD1; V gene: TRBV28; clone size: NA; J gene: TRBJ1-4; CDR3 protein: CASSTLRQGARTTNEKLFF; CDR3 DNA: TGTGCCAGCAGTACTCTTCGGCAGGGGGCCAGAACAACTAATGAAAAACTGTTTTTT
D gene: TRBD2; V gene: TRBV7-3; clone size: NA; J gene: TRBJ2-5; CDR3 protein: CASSLSGGAKTQYF; CDR3 DNA: TGTGCCAGCAGCCTTAGCGGGGGGGCGAAGACCCAGTACTTC
D gene: TRBD2; V gene: TRBV7-2; clone size: once; J gene: TRBJ2-3; CDR3 protein: CASSLTSGGTDTQYF; CDR3 DNA: TGTGCCAGCAGCTTAACTAGCGGGGGAACAGATACGCAGTATTTT
D gene: NA; V gene: TRBV3-1/TRBV3-2; clone size: NA; J gene: TRBJ1-4; CDR3 protein: CASSPRSEGGNEKLFF; CDR3 DNA: TGTGCCAGCAGCCCCCGCTCAGAAGGCGGCAATGAAAAACTGTTTTTT
D gene: NA; V gene: TRBV5-1; clone size: NA; J gene: TRBJ1-1; CDR3 protein: CASRLGEGRTEAFF; CDR3 DNA: TGCGCCAGCAGATTGGGGGAGGGCAGGACTGAAGCTTTCTTT
D gene: TRBD1; V gene: TRBV29-1; clone size: once; J gene: TRBJ2-2; CDR3 protein: CSVVRQGTGELFF; CDR3 DNA: TGCAGCGTTGTAAGACAGGGCACCGGGGAGCTGTTTTTT
D gene: NA; V gene: TRBV13; clone size: NA; J gene: TRBJ1-1; CDR3 protein: CASSLSHRNTEAFF; CDR3 DNA: TGTGCCAGCAGCTTATCCCACAGGAACACTGAAGCTTTCTTT
D gene: NA; V gene: TRBV6-5; clone size: NA; J gene: TRBJ2-6; CDR3 protein: CASRGADGANVLTF; CDR3 DNA: TGTGCCAGCAGGGGAGCGGACGGGGCCAACGTCCTGACTTTC
D gene: NA; V gene: TRBV12-3/TRBV12-4; clone size: NA; J gene: TRBJ2-1; CDR3 protein: CASSLGPPDEQFF; CDR3 DNA: TGTGCCAGCAGTTTAGGCCCCCCGGATGAGCAGTTCTTC
D gene: TRBD1; V gene: TRBV4-3; clone size: NA; J gene: TRBJ1-3; CDR3 protein: CASMRGTGGVSMDGNTIYF; CDR3 DNA: TGCGCCAGCATGAGGGGGACAGGGGGCGTATCTATGGATGGAAACACCATATATTTT
D gene: NA; V gene: TRBV13; clone size: NA; J gene: TRBJ1-1; CDR3 protein: CASSPPLSDTEAFF; CDR3 DNA: TGTGCCAGCAGCCCCCCACTATCGGACACTGAAGCTTTCTTT